The clone carrying this TCR beta chain occurred many times. In germline, CDR1 is SGHRS, CDR2 YFSETQ. This CDR3 comprises 16 residues. V trimming: 4 bases; J trimming: 10 bases; junction bases outside the gene matches: 8. Unsorted libraries used 2 million PBMCs kept at -80 degrees C. TCRdb passed the 5' RACE reads through MiXCR, listing each CDR3 protein once. The table shows over 25,000 distinct CDR3 sequences, with around 21% occurring only once. The sample is drawn from a study of neurological immune-mediated disorders. Sequencing used PBMCs. The receptor comes from a woman aged 60 to 75 in good health. The V and J genes are TRBV5-1 and TRBJ2-1, with 16 bases aligning to TRBD2. The CDR3 sequence is CASSASPGLAGGEQFF. In nucleotides, the CDR3 is TGCGCCAGCAGCGCGAGTCCGGGACTAGCGGGAGGGGAGCAGTTCTTC.